This T cell receptor beta chain came from a study of blood T cells in healthy people across ages. The overall study: T cells yielded about one barcoded beta molecule per two cells through template switching.

Then a second PCR, running about 6 to 12 cycles, was carried out with a sample-barcoded 5' primer and a J-beta primer mix. TCRdb re-called the 5' RACE reads through MiXCR, storing one row per CDR3 protein. The sample lists about 900,000 distinct CDR3 sequences, around 68% seen once, with 25% to 35% in the top ten. There are 16 residues in the CDR3. The germline CDR1 and CDR2 sequences are DFQATT and SNEGSKA (reference sequence). V lost 3 bases, J lost 1 base, and 10 bases stayed unmatched. General study results and limits: Across the age range, TCR beta diversity per million T cells fell in a roughly linear way. As naive T cell percentage varied, TCR beta diversity correlated strongly with it. Both naive CD4+ cell counts and diversity were greater in long-lived donors than in aged donors.

This clonotype was counted between two and nine times. Antigen specificity is unknown. The sequenced material came from blood. The genes are TRBV20-1 and TRBJ2-7; 9 positions agree with TRBD1. The sequence was obtained from a man younger than 40 in good health. The CDR3 bases are TGCAGTGCTAGCCCTAATTCGGGACAGGGATCCTACGAGCAGTACTTC. Protein: CSASPNSGQGSYEQYF.